The entry below describes one T cell receptor beta chain. The antigen remains unidentified. The authors built TCR beta libraries using iRepertoire HTBI primers and Arm-PCR of CDR3 regions. TCRdb fed the multiplex PCR reads into MiXCR, producing one record per CDR3 protein. The table includes fewer than 450,000 distinct CDR3 sequences, 20% to 25% detected once. Germline CDR1 reads SQVTM; CDR2 reads ANQGSEA. Trimming removed 6 bases from V and 5 bases from J; junction bases left unmatched: 6. The CDR3 length is 12 residues. These data belong to a study of regulatory T cells in long-lasting Graves disease. Looking at the study overall: Positive TSH receptor antibodies alongside over 5 years of antithyroid drugs were what marked Graves' disease as persistent. Study-wide findings and caveats: Among the persistent patients, 2,741 public clonotypes were shared, more than the roughly 970 shared among new patients. TRBV28, TRBJ1-2 and TRBJ2-5 were segments that persistent disease favored.

The time point was: persistent/refractory GD, antithyroid drugs over 5 years with positive TRAb. Construction of the TCR library relied on RNA isolated from PBMCs. V gene TRBV29-1 combines with J gene TRBJ1-1; TRBD1 matches 7 bases. This specimen was peripheral blood mononuclear cells (PBMCs), taken when the disease was refractory, from a patient treated with antithyroid drugs. The receptor was isolated from a female donor with Graves disease. The CDR3 sequence: CSVKQGSTEAFF. The CDR3, as DNA: TGCAGCGTGAAACAGGGGAGTACTGAAGCTTTCTTT.